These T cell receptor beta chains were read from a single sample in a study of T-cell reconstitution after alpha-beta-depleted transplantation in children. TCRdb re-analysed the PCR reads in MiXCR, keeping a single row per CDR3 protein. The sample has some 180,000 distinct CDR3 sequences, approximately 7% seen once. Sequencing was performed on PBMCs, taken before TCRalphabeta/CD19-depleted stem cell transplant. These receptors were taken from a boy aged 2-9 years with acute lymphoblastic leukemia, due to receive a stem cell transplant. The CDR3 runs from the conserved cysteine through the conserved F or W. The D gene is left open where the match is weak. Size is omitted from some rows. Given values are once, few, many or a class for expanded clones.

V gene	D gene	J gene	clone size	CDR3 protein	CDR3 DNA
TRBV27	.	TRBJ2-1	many	CASSKTATSIDEQFF	TGTGCCAGCAGCAAAACAGCAACGTCGATCGATGAGCAGTTCTTC
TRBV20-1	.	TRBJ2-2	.	CCASPMGSGLYTGELFF	TGCTGTGCTAGCCCCATGGGATCGGGTCTATACACCGGGGAGCTGTTTTTT
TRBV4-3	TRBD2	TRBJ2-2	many	CASSPRRGGGATGELFF	TGCGCCAGCAGCCCGAGACGAGGCGGGGGGGCCACCGGGGAGCTGTTTTTT
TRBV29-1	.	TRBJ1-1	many	CSVGRVGTEAFF	TGCAGCGTTGGAAGGGTAGGAACTGAAGCTTTCTTT
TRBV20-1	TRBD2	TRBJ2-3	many	CSALAGVATDTQYF	TGCAGTGCCCTAGCGGGAGTCGCGACAGATACGCAGTATTTT
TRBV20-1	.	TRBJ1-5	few	CSAEGDRGGRQPQHF	TGCAGTGCTGAAGGGGATCGGGGGGGGAGGCAGCCCCAGCATTTT
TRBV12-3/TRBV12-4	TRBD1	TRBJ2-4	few	CASSSDRGPTGSKNIQYF	TGTGCCAGCAGTTCGGACAGGGGGCCCACCGGGTCCAAAAACATTCAGTACTTC
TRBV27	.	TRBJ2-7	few	CASSSSVRSSYEQYF	.
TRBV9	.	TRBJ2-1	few	CASSVVAGPLYNEQFF	TGTGCCAGCAGCGTAGTTGCGGGCCCCCTTTACAATGAGCAGTTCTTC
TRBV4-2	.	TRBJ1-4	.	CASSRTPGPVGEKLFF	TGTGCCAGCAGCCGCACGCCGGGCCCGGTCGGAGAAAAACTGTTTTTT
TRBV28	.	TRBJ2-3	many	CASSFLITDTQYF	TGTGCCAGCAGTTTCTTAATCACAGATACGCAGTATTTT
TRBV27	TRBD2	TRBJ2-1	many	CASRKPSGVYNEQFF	TGTGCCAGCAGGAAACCTAGCGGGGTTTACAATGAGCAGTTCTTC
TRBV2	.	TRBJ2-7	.	CASSEFYEQYF	TGTGCCAGCAGTGAATTTTACGAGCAGTACTTC
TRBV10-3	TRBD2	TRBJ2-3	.	CAIRTSTDGDTQYF	TGTGCCATCAGGACTAGCACCGACGGGGATACGCAGTATTTT
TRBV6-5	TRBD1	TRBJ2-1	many	CASRNADRGQNEQFF	TGTGCCAGCCGAAATGCGGACAGGGGGCAAAATGAGCAGTTCTTC
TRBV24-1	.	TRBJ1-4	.	CATSDFGQGGEKLFF	TGTGCCACCAGTGATTTCGGGCAGGGCGGTGAAAAACTGTTTTTT
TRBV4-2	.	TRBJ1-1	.	CASAPRMNTEAFF	TGTGCCAGCGCCCCCAGGATGAACACTGAAGCTTTCTTT
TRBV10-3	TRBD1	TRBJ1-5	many	CAIRGQGPRQPQHF	TGTGCCATCAGGGGACAGGGTCCGCGACAGCCCCAGCATTTT
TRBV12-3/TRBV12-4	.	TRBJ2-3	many	CASSPSRLNLVRPDTQYF	TGTGCCAGCAGTCCCTCCCGTCTCAACTTGGTTCGGCCAGATACGCAGTATTTT
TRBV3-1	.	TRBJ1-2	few	CASSQPHGGAVDGYTF	TGTGCCAGCAGCCAACCTCACGGGGGCGCGGTAGACGGCTACACCTTC
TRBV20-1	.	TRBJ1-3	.	CSAHSGSPGNTIYF	TGCAGTGCACATTCAGGGTCCCCTGGAAACACCATATATTTT
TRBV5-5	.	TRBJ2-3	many	CASSFLSSGMDRDTQYF	TGTGCCAGCAGCTTTCTTTCGTCAGGGATGGATAGAGATACGCAGTATTTT
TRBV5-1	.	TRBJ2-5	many	CASSSGHLAETQYF	TGCGCCAGCAGCTCGGGACACTTGGCCGAGACCCAGTACTTC
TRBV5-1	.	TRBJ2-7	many	CASRFMGPFNEQYF	TGCGCCAGCAGGTTCATGGGCCCGTTCAACGAGCAGTACTTC
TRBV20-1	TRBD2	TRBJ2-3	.	CSAREAGGTDTQYF	TGCAGTGCTAGAGAAGCGGGGGGCACAGATACGCAGTATTTT
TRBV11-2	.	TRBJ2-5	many	CASSLGFQETQYF	TGTGCCAGCAGCTTGGGGTTTCAAGAGACCCAGTACTTC
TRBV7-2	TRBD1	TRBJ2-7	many	CASSAEWDRSSYEQYF	TGTGCCAGCAGCGCAGAATGGGACAGAAGTTCCTACGAGCAGTACTTC
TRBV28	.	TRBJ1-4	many	CASGVRAGEKLFF	TGTGCCAGCGGGGTCAGGGCGGGGGAAAAACTGTTTTTT